These 23 T cell receptor beta chains were sequenced from one sample in a study of cytomegalovirus exposure and HLA in healthy donors listed by TCRdb under 2017. The receptor library was made with the immunoSEQ multiplex PCR assay. A mixture of 60 forward primers for TCR Vbeta segments and 13 reverse primers for TCR Jbeta segments was used in the multiplex PCR. Held by TCRdb, this immuneACCESS table contains in-frame sequences only and omits some clones. Under half of the omission traces to an unresolved V gene where checked; the cause of the rest is unknown. Recorded for this sample are 90,000 to 110,000 clones; just under 70% of them occurred a single time. Roughly 5.9% of the sample goes to the ten largest clones. The sequenced sample consisted of PBMCs. The origin of the receptors is a woman in her 70s in good health and CMV-seropositive.

CDR3 nucleotides: TGTGCCAGCAGCCGCCCCCAGGGAGGGGGCTACGAGCAGTACTTC. Its translation is CASSRPQGGGYEQYF. The V and J genes are TRBV5-4 and TRBJ2-7, with D possibly matching TRBD2 (7 bases). Germline loops: CDR1 SGHNT, CDR2 YYREEE (reference sequence). This CDR3 has 15 amino acids. V shed 4 bases and J shed 3 bases, with 17 bases lying between them. The full variable domain, in which reference TRBV5-4 and TRBJ2-7 provide the parts outside the CDR3, is ETGVTQSPTHLIKTRGQQVTLRCSSQSGHNTVSWYQQALGQGPQFIFQYYREEENGRGNFPPRFSGLQFPNYSSELNVNALELDDSALYLCASSRPQGGGYEQYFGPGTRLTVT.

The chain carries TRBV14 and TRBJ2-3; tentatively, D is TRBD2 (6 bases). This CDR3 region has 12 residues. Germline values: CDR1 SGHDN, CDR2 FVKESK. Between the trimmed V and J ends, which lost 8 bases and 3 bases, there was a span of 9 bases. The CDR3 coding sequence is TGTGCCAGCGCCGGGGGAACAGATACGCAGTATTTT. Its translation: CASAGGTDTQYF.

V usage is TRBV7-2 and J usage is TRBJ1-1, with D possibly being TRBD1 (5 bases). The CDR3 is 13 amino acids. Between the trimmed V and J ends, which lost 8 bases and 1 base, there was a span of 11 bases. CDR1 and CDR2 from the germline V gene are SGHTA and FQGNSA. CDR3 region: CASGNGGNTEAFF. CDR3 bases: TGTGCCAGCGGCAACGGGGGGAACACTGAAGCTTTCTTT.

The CDR3 protein is CAKESYQDSYEQYF. DNA of the CDR3: TGTGCCAAAGAGTCATATCAAGACTCCTACGAGCAGTACTTC. V and J are TRBV21-1 and TRBJ2-7; the table calls TRBD2, which could not be checked here. TRBV21-1 is a known pseudogene. The CDR3 totals 14 residues.

This clone was recorded only once. This sequence joins TRBV27 and TRBJ1-6, with 10 bases matching TRBD1. In germline, CDR1 is MNHEY, CDR2 SMNVEV (reference sequence). This CDR3 spans 15 amino acids. Losses at the gene ends were 4 bases for V and 9 bases for J; bases not matched to a gene: 6. The CDR3 bases are TGTGCCAGCAGTTCGGTCGGGACAGGGGTTTCACCCCTCCACTTT. Protein: CASSSVGTGVSPLHF.

The V call is TRBV18, the J call TRBJ1-1; 8 bases align to TRBD1. The CDR3 runs to 13 residues. Germline V lookup: CDR1 KGHSH, CDR2 LQKENI. Germline trimming cut 5 bases from V and 6 bases from J; bases unmatched to any gene: 5. CDR3 region: CASSKDRVAEAFF. The CDR3 region has the DNA TGTGCCAGCTCAAAGGACAGGGTGGCTGAAGCTTTCTTT.

V and J are TRBV6-5 and TRBJ2-5; 9 bases are a match to TRBD2. The end of the DNA aligns better with TRBJ2-7, so the J call may be wrong. Germline CDR1 MNHEY, CDR2 SVGAGI. This CDR3 is 15 amino acids long. CDR3 nucleotide sequence: TGTGCCAGCAGTTCGGCGGGCGGGGGGGCCTTCGAGCAGTACTTC. Protein product: CASSSAGGGAFEQYF.

The V and J genes are TRBV10-3 and TRBJ1-4; D gene ambiguous. Germline values: CDR1 ENHRY, CDR2 SYGVKD. The ends were cut back, 0 bases at V and 4 bases at J, with 9 bases in the middle. This CDR3 spans 15 amino acids. CDR3 region: CAISESSRDNEKLFF. CDR3 nucleotide sequence: TGTGCCATCAGTGAGTCGTCGCGAGATAATGAAAAACTGTTTTTT.

CDR3 loop: CASKRTGGADNSPLHF. For the CDR3, the DNA is TGTGCCAGCAAGAGGACAGGGGGCGCGGATAATTCACCCCTCCACTTT. The chain uses TRBV4-2 and TRBJ1-6, with 11 bases aligning to TRBD1. The CDR3 runs to 16 residues. V trimming: 7 bases; J trimming: 5 bases; junction bases outside the gene matches: 7. Germline loops: CDR1 LGHNA, CDR2 YNFKEQ.

In nucleotides, the CDR3 is TGTGCCACCGGAGGACTAGCGGGGGGTACCGGGGAGCTGTTTTTT. Protein: CATGGLAGGTGELFF. The chain recombines TRBV19 with TRBJ2-2, with TRBD2 matching 14 bases. Trimming removed 10 bases from V and 5 bases from J; junction bases left unmatched: 6. In germline, CDR1 is LNHDA, CDR2 SQIVND (reference sequence). The CDR3 loop spans 15 amino acids.

The chain joins TRBV6-5 to TRBJ2-5; 9 bases are shared with TRBD2. The end of the DNA fits TRBJ2-7 better, so the J call may be wrong. The CDR3 loop spans 15 amino acids. Germline V lookup: CDR1 MNHEY, CDR2 SVGAGI. CDR3 region: CASSYSERGVYEQYF. The CDR3 coding sequence is TGTGCCAGCAGTTACTCTGAGCGGGGGGTCTACGAGCAGTACTTC.

J is TRBJ1-6 and V is TRBV6-5, with D possibly matching TRBD1 (6 bases). Germline V lookup: CDR1 MNHEY, CDR2 SVGAGI. This CDR3 comprises 16 residues. With 8 bases removed from V and 9 bases from J, the gap between germline ends came to 23 bases. CDR3 protein: CASGSFMAGASSPLHF. The CDR3 nucleotides read TGTGCCAGCGGTTCCTTTATGGCAGGGGCTAGTTCACCCCTCCACTTT.

The chain has TRBV19 and TRBJ1-2, with 7 bases fitting TRBD1. This CDR3 comprises 18 residues. Germline lookup yields CDR1 LNHDA and CDR2 SQIVND (reference sequence). V shed 1 base, J shed 8 bases, and the junction held 19 bases outside the gene matches. The CDR3 protein is CASSIGDRQGSRLKGYTF. CDR3 DNA sequence: TGTGCCAGTAGTATAGGGGATCGACAGGGCTCCCGTCTAAAGGGCTACACCTTC. The whole variable domain, filled in from reference TRBV19 and TRBJ1-2, reads DGGITQSPKYLFRKEGQNVTLSCEQNLNHDAMYWYRQDPGQGLRLIYYSQIVNDFQKGDIAEGYSVSREKKESFPLTVTSAQKNPTAFYLCASSIGDRQGSRLKGYTFGSGTRLTVV.

The chain employs TRBV2 and TRBJ1-5; D may be TRBD1 (5 bases). CDR3 length: 13 amino acids. Germline CDR1 SNHLY, CDR2 FYNNEI. The germline V and J ends were trimmed by 10 bases and 0 bases, with 10 bases remaining between them. The CDR3 here is CAIKDTSNQPQHF. CDR3 in DNA: TGTGCCATAAAGGACACTAGCAATCAGCCCCAGCATTTT.

This chain links TRBV5-8 with TRBJ1-2; 8 bases fit TRBD1. The CDR3 contains 14 residues. With 2 bases clipped from V and 7 bases from J, the junction kept 7 bases outside the gene matches. Germline assignment: CDR1 SGHTS and CDR2 YDEGEE. The CDR3 nucleotides are TGTGCCAGCAGCTTCCGGACAGGGCGAAGTGGCTACACCTTC. Its protein is CASSFRTGRSGYTF. Complete variable domain (other parts from reference TRBV5-8 and TRBJ1-2): EAGVTQSPTHLIKTRGQQATLRCSPISGHTSVYWYQQALGLGLQFLLWYDEGEERNRGNFPPRFSGRQFPNYSSELNVNALELEDSALYLCASSFRTGRSGYTFGSGTRLTVV.

The chain couples TRBV6-5 to TRBJ1-3, with D unresolved. The length of the CDR3 is 15 residues. The germline V and J ends were trimmed by 6 bases and 6 bases, with 18 bases remaining between them. Germline V gene data show CDR1 as MNHEY and CDR2 as SVGAGI. The DNA for the CDR3 is TGTGCCAGCAGCCCCGGGGAGGTGGGCCTAAACACCATATATTTT. Translation gives CASSPGEVGLNTIYF.

This chain connects TRBV5-6 to TRBJ2-7; the match to TRBD2 covers 10 bases. Germline trimming cut 0 bases from V and 0 bases from J; bases unmatched to any gene: 6. The CDR3 runs 17 residues. CDR1 and CDR2 (germline): SGHDT, YYEEEE. CDR3 nucleotide sequence: TGTGCCAGCAGCTTGGGGTGGAGCGGGGGGGACTCCTACGAGCAGTACTTC. It yields the protein CASSLGWSGGDSYEQYF.

The rearrangement links TRBV28 to TRBJ2-1; 11 nucleotides match TRBD1. Trimming removed 1 base from V and 6 bases from J; junction bases left unmatched: 2. This CDR3 region has 15 residues. Per germline, CDR1 MDHEN and CDR2 SYDVKM. The CDR3, as DNA: TGTGCCAGCAGTTTATCGGACAGGGGGCTCAATGAGCAGTTCTTC. It specifies CASSLSDRGLNEQFF.

This clone showed up just once. The chain couples TRBV5-1 to TRBJ2-2; TRBD2 agrees at 11 bases. The CDR3 extends over 17 amino acids. Germline trimming cut 2 bases from V and 3 bases from J; bases unmatched to any gene: 6. Germline CDR1 SGHRS, CDR2 YFSETQ. This chain's CDR3 is CASSFGLAGGYTGELFF. The DNA of the CDR3 is TGCGCCAGCAGCTTCGGGCTAGCGGGGGGTTACACCGGGGAGCTGTTTTTT.

The chain carries TRBV30 and TRBJ1-4; 8 positions agree with TRBD1. In germline, CDR1 is GTSNPN, CDR2 SVGIG (reference sequence). CDR3 length equals 12 residues. J lost 8 bases, V lost 7 bases, and 6 bases had no gene match. CDR3 region: CAYDRGGEKLFF. The CDR3 DNA reads TGTGCCTATGACAGGGGAGGGGAAAAACTGTTTTTT.

This clone was detected only a few times. The rearrangement uses TRBV7-6 and TRBJ2-3, with unresolved D. The V end lost 5 bases, the J end lost 1 base, and 7 bases lay between the germline ends. Germline CDR1 and CDR2: SGHVS and FNYEAQ. This CDR3 is 13 amino acids long. CDR3 nucleotide sequence: TGTGCCAGCAGCCAGATGGGCACAGATACGCAGTATTTT. Translated: CASSQMGTDTQYF.

Here the CDR3 DNA reads TGTGCCAGCAGCAATCTACTAGCGAGGAATGAGCAGTTCTTC. Residues: CASSNLLARNEQFF. The rearrangement links TRBV7-2 to TRBJ2-1, with 7 positions matching TRBD2. CDR3 size: 14 residues. V was pared by 5 bases and J by 7 bases, with 8 bases of the junction left unmatched. Germline lookup yields CDR1 SGHTA and CDR2 FQGNSA.

V gene TRBV2 combines with J gene TRBJ2-2, with TRBD1 matching 9 bases. The trim removed 6 bases at V and 5 bases at J, leaving 1 base unmatched. From germline, CDR1 is SNHLY and CDR2 FYNNEI. The CDR3 totals 13 residues. The CDR3 spells CASSGTGTGELFF. In DNA, the CDR3 is TGTGCCAGCAGCGGGACAGGGACCGGGGAGCTGTTTTTT.